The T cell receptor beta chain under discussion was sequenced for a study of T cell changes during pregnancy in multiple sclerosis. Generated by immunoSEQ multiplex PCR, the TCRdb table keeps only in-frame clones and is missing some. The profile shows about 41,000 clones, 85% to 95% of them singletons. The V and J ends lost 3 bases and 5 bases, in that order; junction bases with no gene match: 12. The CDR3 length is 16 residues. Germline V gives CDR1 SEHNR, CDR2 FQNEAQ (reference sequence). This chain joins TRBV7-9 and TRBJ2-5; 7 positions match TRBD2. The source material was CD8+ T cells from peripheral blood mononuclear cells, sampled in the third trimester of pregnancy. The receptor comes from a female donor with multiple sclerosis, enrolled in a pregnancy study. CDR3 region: CASSFAVGGPRETQYF. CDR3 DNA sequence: TGTGCCAGCAGCTTCGCGGTGGGAGGGCCGCGGGAGACCCAGTACTTC.